This is a list of T cell receptor beta chains from one sample in a study of T cells in Graves' hyperthyroidism and ophthalmopathy. One entry per CDR3 protein, called by TCRdb with MiXCR from the multiplex PCR reads. The data hold roughly 520,000 distinct CDR3 sequences, with about 24% observed a single time. Sequenced input: blood. Receptors originate from a woman aged 25-40 years with Graves' ophthalmopathy. Each CDR3 is given with its conserved first and last residue. The order of the fields is D gene, clone size, V gene, J gene, CDR3 DNA, CDR3 protein. The D gene is left open where the match is weak. Some rows mark clone size as missing; the rest say once, few, many or name a class of expanded clone.

TRBD2	few	TRBV20-1	TRBJ2-5	TGCAGTGCTAGGGGCGATAGCGGGAGAGAGACCCAGTACTTC	CSARGDSGRETQYF
-	many	TRBV12-3/TRBV12-4	TRBJ1-2	TGTGCCAGCAGTTACCGGGACGGCAACTATGGCTACACCTTC	CASSYRDGNYGYTF
-	few	TRBV10-2	TRBJ1-2	TGCGCCAGCAGTGTTGCCCCCCCAGGGTTTGATGGCTACACCTTC	CASSVAPPGFDGYTF
-	many	TRBV7-2	TRBJ2-7	TGTGCCAGCAGCTTAGTCGCAGGGACTGAGGAGCAGTACTTC	CASSLVAGTEEQYF
-	few	TRBV15	TRBJ2-7	TGTGCCACCGGGGGGGGCCCTACCGTTACGAAGCAGTACTTC	CATGGGPTVTKQYF
TRBD1	many	TRBV2	TRBJ1-1	TGTGCCAGCCTCCCGGACAGGGCCGACACTGAAGCTTTCTTT	CASLPDRADTEAFF
TRBD2	-	TRBV5-1	TRBJ2-2	TGCGCCAGCACCCCCGGGGGGTGGAACACCGGGGAGCTGTTTTTT	CASTPGGWNTGELFF
-	-	TRBV11-2	TRBJ2-2	TGTGCCAGCAGAGCCTTGGGGGGCGCGTTCTCCGGGGAGCTGTTTTTT	CASRALGGAFSGELFF
-	many	TRBV13	TRBJ2-5	TGTGCCAGCAGCTCCTCAGGCTGGCGCGAGACCCAGTACTTC	CASSSSGWRETQYF
-	-	TRBV5-1	TRBJ1-2	TGCGCCAGCAGGGAGACAGGAGCTGCTAACTATGGCTACACCTTC	CASRETGAANYGYTF
-	many	TRBV2	TRBJ2-5	TGTGCCAGCAGTGAAAGTAGAGAGACCCAGTACTTC	CASSESRETQYF
TRBD2	-	TRBV3-1	TRBJ2-1	TGTGCCAGCAGCCACGAGCGGGGGAGCTACAATGAGCAGTTCTTC	CASSHERGSYNEQFF
TRBD1	many	TRBV10-3	TRBJ1-1	TGTGCCGTGGGTGGACAGGTGATGACTGAAGCTTTCTTT	CAVGGQVMTEAFF
-	-	TRBV6-1	TRBJ2-6	TGTGCCAGCAGTGAAGGGGACATCTCTGGGGCCAACGTCCTGACTTTC	CASSEGDISGANVLTF
TRBD1	many	TRBV11-1	TRBJ1-5	TGTGCCAGCAGGACCGACAGGGATCGGTGGAGCAATCAGCCCCAGCATTTT	CASRTDRDRWSNQPQHF
-	few	TRBV7-2	TRBJ2-5	TGTGCCAGCAGTCCCTGGGTTGTATGGGGGCAAGAGACCCAGTACTTC	CASSPWVVWGQETQYF
-	-	TRBV6-2/TRBV6-3	TRBJ1-2	TGTGCCAGCAGTCCCTCCAACAGGGTGCACGGCTACACCTTC	CASSPSNRVHGYTF
-	-	TRBV15	TRBJ1-5	TGTGCCACCAGCAGAGTAGCGGGGGTAAGGGGTCAGCCTCAGCATTTT	CATSRVAGVRGQPQHF
-	many	TRBV2	TRBJ1-1	TGTGCCAGCAGTGAGCCGGGGGGAGACACTGAAGCTTTCTTT	CASSEPGGDTEAFF
-	many	TRBV6-5	TRBJ1-2	TGTGCCAGCAACCCACGGTCGGGCATGGATGGCTACACCTTC	CASNPRSGMDGYTF
-	many	TRBV27	TRBJ2-7	TGTGCCAGCAGGGCAACAGGGTTATCATACGAGCAGTACTTC	CASRATGLSYEQYF
TRBD2	-	TRBV25-1	TRBJ2-7	TGTGCCAGCAGTCCACGACCCGGGACTAGCGGGAAGAACCATCTCTACGAGCAGTACTTC	CASSPRPGTSGKNHLYEQYF
-	-	TRBV6-5	TRBJ1-6	TGTGCCAGCAGTTACGACAACAATTCACCCCTCCACTTT	CASSYDNNSPLHF
-	many	TRBV7-9	TRBJ1-2	TGTGCCAGCAGCTTAGCAGGGGCTACATATGGCTACACCTTC	CASSLAGATYGYTF
TRBD1	many	TRBV28	TRBJ1-5	TGTGCCAGCATCGCAGGGGGCTTGTATAGCAATCAGCCCCAGCATTTT	CASIAGGLYSNQPQHF
TRBD1	many	TRBV6-1	TRBJ1-2	TGTGCCAGCAGGACCGGACAGGGGGCGCAGGGCTACACCTTC	CASRTGQGAQGYTF
TRBD1	few	TRBV6-1	TRBJ2-7	TGTGCCAGCAGCGAGGACAGGTACATTTCCTACGAGCAGTACTTC	CASSEDRYISYEQYF
-	-	TRBV20-1	TRBJ1-2	TGCAGTGCCCAGCCCGGGAACGCTAACTATGGCTACACCTTC	CSAQPGNANYGYTF
TRBD1	-	TRBV27	TRBJ2-7	TGTGCCAGCAGTTTATACCCCGGGCAGGGGGACTACGAGCAGTACTTC	CASSLYPGQGDYEQYF
TRBD1	many	TRBV7-9	TRBJ2-7	TGTGCCAGCAGCTTACATCGAGGACAGGGCGAGCAGTACTTC	CASSLHRGQGEQYF
TRBD2	few	TRBV12-3/TRBV12-4	TRBJ2-7	TGTGCCAGCAGCCTCACACGGGGACTAGCGGGGGGATACTACGAGCAGTACTTC	CASSLTRGLAGGYYEQYF
TRBD2	-	TRBV20-1	TRBJ2-2	TGCAGTGCTAGACGTAGCGGGGGAAACACCGGGGAGCTGTTTTTT	CSARRSGGNTGELFF
TRBD1	few	TRBV20-1	TRBJ1-2	TGCAGTGCCTATAGGTTGTCAGGGGGCTATGGCTACACCTTC	CSAYRLSGGYGYTF
TRBD2	many	TRBV20-1	TRBJ2-3	TGCAGTGCTAGAGAGCTAGCGGGGGGCACAGATACGCAGTATTTT	CSARELAGGTDTQYF
TRBD1	many	TRBV28	TRBJ2-6	TGTGCCAGCAGTTCCCGACAGGGTATAGGAGGGGCCAACGTCCTGACTTTC	CASSSRQGIGGANVLTF
-	many	TRBV6-2/TRBV6-3	TRBJ2-7	TGTACCAGCAGTTACTCAGGTGTGTACGAGCAGTACTTC	CTSSYSGVYEQYF
-	-	TRBV6-1	TRBJ1-2	TGTGCCAGTAACGAAGGGGCCGGAGGGGGATACACCTTC	CASNEGAGGGYTF
-	many	TRBV27	TRBJ1-1	TGTGCCAGCAGTATTACGTGGCCCTACACTGAAGCTTTCTTT	CASSITWPYTEAFF
-	once	TRBV20-1	TRBJ2-7	TGCAGTGCTAGGTCCAGGTGCCTCTACGAGCAGTACTTC	CSARSRCLYEQYF
TRBD2	-	TRBV5-1	TRBJ2-5	TGCGCCAGCAGCTCCCGACTAGCGGGAGGGCAGGAGACCCAGTACTTC	CASSSRLAGGQETQYF
-	many	TRBV6-1	TRBJ1-2	TGTGCCAGCAGTGAGGGTCCTACGTGGGGCTACACCTTC	CASSEGPTWGYTF
TRBD1	many	TRBV20-1	TRBJ1-1	TGCAGTACCGGACAGGCCCTAAACACTGAAGCTTTCTTT	CSTGQALNTEAFF